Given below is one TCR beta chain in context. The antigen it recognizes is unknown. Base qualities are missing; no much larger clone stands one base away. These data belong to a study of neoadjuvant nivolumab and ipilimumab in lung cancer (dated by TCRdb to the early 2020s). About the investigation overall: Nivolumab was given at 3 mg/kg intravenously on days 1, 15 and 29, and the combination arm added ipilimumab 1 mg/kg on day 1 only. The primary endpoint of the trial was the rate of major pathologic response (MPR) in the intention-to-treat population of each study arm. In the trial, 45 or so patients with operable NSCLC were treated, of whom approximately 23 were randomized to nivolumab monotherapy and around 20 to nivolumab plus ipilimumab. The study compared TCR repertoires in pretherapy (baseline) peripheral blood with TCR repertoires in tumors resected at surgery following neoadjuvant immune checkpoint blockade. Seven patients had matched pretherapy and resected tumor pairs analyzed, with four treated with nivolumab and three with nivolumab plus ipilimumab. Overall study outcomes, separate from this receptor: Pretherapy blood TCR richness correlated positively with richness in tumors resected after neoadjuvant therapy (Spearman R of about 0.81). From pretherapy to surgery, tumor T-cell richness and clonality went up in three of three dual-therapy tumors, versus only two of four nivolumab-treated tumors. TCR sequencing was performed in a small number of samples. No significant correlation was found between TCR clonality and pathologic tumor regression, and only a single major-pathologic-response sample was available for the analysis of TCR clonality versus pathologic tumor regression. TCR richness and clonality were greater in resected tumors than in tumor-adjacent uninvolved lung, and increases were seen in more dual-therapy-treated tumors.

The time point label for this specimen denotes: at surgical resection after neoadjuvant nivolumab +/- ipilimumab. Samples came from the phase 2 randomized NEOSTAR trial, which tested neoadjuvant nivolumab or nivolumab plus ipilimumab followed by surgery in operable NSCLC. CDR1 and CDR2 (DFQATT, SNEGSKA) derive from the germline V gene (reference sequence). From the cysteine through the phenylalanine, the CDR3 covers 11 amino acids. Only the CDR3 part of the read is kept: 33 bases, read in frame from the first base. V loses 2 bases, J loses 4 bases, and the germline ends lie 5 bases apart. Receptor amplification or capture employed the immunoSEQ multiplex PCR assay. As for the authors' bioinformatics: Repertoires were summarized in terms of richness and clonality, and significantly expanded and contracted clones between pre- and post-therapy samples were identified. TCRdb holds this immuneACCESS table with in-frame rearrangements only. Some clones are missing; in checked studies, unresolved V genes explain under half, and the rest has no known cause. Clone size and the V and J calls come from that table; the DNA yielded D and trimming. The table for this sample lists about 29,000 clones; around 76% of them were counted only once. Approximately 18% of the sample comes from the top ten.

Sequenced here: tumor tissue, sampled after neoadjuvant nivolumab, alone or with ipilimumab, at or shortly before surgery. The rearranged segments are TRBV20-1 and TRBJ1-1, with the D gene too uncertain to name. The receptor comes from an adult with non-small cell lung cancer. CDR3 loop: CSARRITEAFF. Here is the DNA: TGCAGTGCTAGACGAATCACTGAAGCTTTCTTT.